A single count supports the clone carrying this TCR beta chain. Original methodology: Scientists estimated how many nucleated cells there were by amplifying reference gene primers. Here immunoSEQ multiplex PCR was the method, and the copy in TCRdb shows in-frame clones only, minus some. That table gives V, J and clone size, and the DNA gave D and trimming. The sample carries a few hundred thousand clones, 65% to 90% recorded once. This specimen belongs to a study of blood T cell repertoires in COVID-19. Study-level information: Whether acute or convalescent, the COVID-19 samples came from the United States, Italy and Spain. PBMCs, B-cell-depleted T cells, or T cells were the source of the cDNA or gDNA that made up the material.

This CDR3 spans 13 amino acids. Deletions cut 8 bases from V and 4 bases from J, with 14 bases between. Germline CDR1 MNHEY, CDR2 SMNVEV (reference sequence). This chain links TRBV27 with TRBJ1-1; perhaps TRBD1 as D (5 bases). The TCR was taken from a woman aged 40-49 years who had recovered from COVID-19. The source material was peripheral blood. CDR3 loop: CASGHDGSTEAFF. The CDR3 DNA reads as TGTGCCAGCGGACACGACGGTTCCACTGAAGCTTTCTTT.